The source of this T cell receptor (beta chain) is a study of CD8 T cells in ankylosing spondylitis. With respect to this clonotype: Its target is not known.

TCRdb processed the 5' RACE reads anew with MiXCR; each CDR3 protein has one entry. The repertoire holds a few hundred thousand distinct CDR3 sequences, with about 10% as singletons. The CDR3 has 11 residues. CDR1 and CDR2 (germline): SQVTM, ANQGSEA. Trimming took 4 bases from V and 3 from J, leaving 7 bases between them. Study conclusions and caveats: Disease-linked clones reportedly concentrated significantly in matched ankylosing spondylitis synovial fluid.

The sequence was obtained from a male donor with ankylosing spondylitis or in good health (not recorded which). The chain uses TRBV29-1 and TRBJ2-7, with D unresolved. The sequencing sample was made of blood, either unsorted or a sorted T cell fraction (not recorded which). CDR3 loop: CSVAEDYEQYF. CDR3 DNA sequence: TGCAGCGTTGCCGAAGACTACGAGCAGTACTTC.